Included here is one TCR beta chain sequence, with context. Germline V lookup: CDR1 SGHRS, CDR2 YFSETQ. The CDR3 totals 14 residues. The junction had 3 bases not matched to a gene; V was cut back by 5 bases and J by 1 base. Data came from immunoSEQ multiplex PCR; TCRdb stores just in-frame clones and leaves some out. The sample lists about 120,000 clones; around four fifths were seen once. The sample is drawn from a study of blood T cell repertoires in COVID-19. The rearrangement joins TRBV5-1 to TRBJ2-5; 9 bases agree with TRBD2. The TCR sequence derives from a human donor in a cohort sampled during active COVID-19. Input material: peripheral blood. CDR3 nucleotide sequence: TGCGCCAGCAGACAGACTAGCGGCCAAGAGACCCAGTACTTC. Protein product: CASRQTSGQETQYF.